The next 24 T cell receptor beta chains were all read from a single sample in a study of T cells after yellow fever vaccination. TCRdb analysed the 5' RACE reads with MiXCR anew, one entry per CDR3 protein. The table shows some 560,000 distinct CDR3 sequences, with about a sixth occurring only once. The sequencing here drew on PBMCs, taken 5 to 6 days after the first yellow fever vaccination. Every receptor here comes from a man aged 18 to 30 who received the YFV17D yellow fever vaccine.

The gene calls are TRBV4-1 and TRBJ1-2; perhaps TRBD1 as D (5 bases). In germline, CDR1 is MGHRA, CDR2 YSYEKL. With 1 base removed from V and 6 bases from J, the gap between germline ends came to 12 bases. The CDR3 runs 14 residues. CDR3 coding DNA: TGCGCCAGCAGCCAAGGGGGCAGTTATCATGGCTACACCTTC. This codes for CASSQGGSYHGYTF.

This clonotype was recorded a few times. CDR3 DNA: TGCGCCAGCAGCCAGATGGCGACCTACGAGCAGTACTTC. Translated, it gives CASSQMATYEQYF. The rearrangement uses TRBV4-1 and TRBJ2-7, with D unresolved. The germline CDR1 and CDR2 sequences are MGHRA and YSYEKL. The CDR3 loop spans 13 amino acids. The V end lost 3 bases, the J end lost 2 bases, and 8 bases lay between the germline ends.

This clonotype was observed a handful of times. This chain connects TRBV12-3 or TRBV12-4 to TRBJ2-2; 8 nucleotides line up with TRBD2. The CDR3 sequence is 14 residues long. J lost 1 base, V lost 6 bases, and 1 base had no gene match. The DNA of the CDR3 is TGTGCCAGCAGAGCGGGGGAGAACACCGGGGAGCTGTTTTTT. Its translation is CASRAGENTGELFF.

This chain joins TRBV20-1 and TRBJ1-5; a possible D gene is TRBD1 (5 bases). Germline V gene data show CDR1 as DFQATT and CDR2 as SNEGSKA (reference sequence). This CDR3 comprises 15 residues. Trimming took off 2 bases at V and 4 bases at J, with 15 bases between the two ends. The CDR3 spells CSARPDFQGNQPQHF. CDR3 bases: TGCAGTGCTAGACCGGACTTTCAGGGAAATCAGCCCCAGCATTTT.

The chain links TRBV12-3 or TRBV12-4 to TRBJ2-3; TRBD2 aligns across 7 bases. The V and J ends lost 5 bases and 4 bases, in that order; junction bases with no gene match: 9. This CDR3 region has 15 residues. CDR3 region: CASSLSGDPADTQYF. The CDR3 DNA reads as TGTGCCAGCAGTCTAAGCGGGGATCCGGCAGATACGCAGTATTTT.

This chain uses TRBV4-1 with TRBJ1-1; D possibly corresponds to TRBD1 (5 bases). This CDR3 comprises 15 residues. In germline, CDR1 is MGHRA, CDR2 YSYEKL. Trimming shortened V by 7 bases and J by 1 base, and 16 bases separated the two germline ends. CDR3 nucleotide sequence: TGCGCCAGCAATCGTCCGGGGGGAAGGAACACTGAAGCTTTCTTT. It specifies CASNRPGGRNTEAFF.

This clonotype was counted between two and nine times. The V call is TRBV4-1, the J call TRBJ2-3; 8 bases match TRBD2. The J segment lost 3 bases and the V segment lost 4 bases, leaving 9 bases of the junction unmatched. The V gene's germline CDR1 is MGHRA and CDR2 YSYEKL. The CDR3 length is 16 residues. The CDR3 is CASSPPRGGATDTQYF. The CDR3, as DNA: TGCGCCAGCAGCCCCCCCCGGGGGGGGGCGACAGATACGCAGTATTTT.

This chain links TRBV23-1 with TRBJ2-2; no firm D call. TRBV23-1 carries the ORF label, with uncertain function. The V end was cut by 8 bases, the J end by 2 bases, with 18 bases between. There are 16 residues in the CDR3. In nucleotides, the CDR3 is TGCGCCAGCGCCGCCCATCCCAGGAGAAACACCGGGGAGCTGTTTTTT. It translates to CASAAHPRRNTGELFF.

In this sample, this clonotype turned up many times. V is TRBV9 and J is TRBJ2-2; perhaps D is TRBD1 or TRBD2 (5 bases each). The CDR3 spans 15 residues. Between the trimmed V and J ends, which lost 0 bases and 1 base, there was a span of 7 bases. Germline V gene data show CDR1 as SGDLS and CDR2 as YYNGEE. The CDR3 spells CASSVAGGNTGELFF. The CDR3 DNA reads TGTGCCAGCAGCGTAGCTGGGGGGAACACCGGGGAGCTGTTTTTT.

The chain carries TRBV29-1 and TRBJ1-1; maybe TRBD1 (5 bases). CDR3 length equals 10 residues. With 7 bases removed from V and 3 bases from J, the gap between germline ends came to 6 bases. CDR1 SQVTM and CDR2 ANQGSEA come from the germline V gene. The CDR3 region has the DNA TGCAGCGGGGGGGACACTGAAGCTTTCTTT. It is translated as CSGGDTEAFF.

This clonotype showed up just a few times. This chain joins TRBV10-2 and TRBJ1-2; D is undetermined. V lost 0 bases and J lost 3, with 8 bases in between. Germline lookup yields CDR1 WSHSY and CDR2 SAAADI. This CDR3 is 14 amino acids long. The CDR3 coding sequence is TGCGCCAGCAGTGAGTCTCACGGATACTATGGCTACACCTTC. This translates into CASSESHGYYGYTF.

There are a few counts of this clonotype. The V and J genes are TRBV10-3 and TRBJ2-5, with 7 positions matching TRBD1. The CDR3 contains 13 residues. V dropped 6 bases and J dropped 3; count of bases not matched to a gene: 4. Per the germline V gene, CDR1 is ENHRY and CDR2 is SYGVKD. This CDR3 is CAISVGQKETQYF. CDR3 DNA: TGTGCCATCAGCGTGGGACAGAAAGAGACCCAGTACTTC.

The chain is built from TRBV7-6 and TRBJ2-1; TRBD2 matches at 8 bases. In germline, CDR1 is SGHVS, CDR2 FNYEAQ. The CDR3 is made up of 14 amino acids. J lost 8 bases, V lost 8 bases, and 11 bases had no gene match. The CDR3, as DNA: TGTGCCAGCGGCGGGGGGTTGTTGGCCGATGAGCAGTTCTTC. It is translated as CASGGGLLADEQFF.

This clonotype showed up just a few times. This chain connects TRBV9 to TRBJ2-3, with TRBD2 matching 10 bases. V lost 0 bases and J lost 5; bases outside the gene matches: 6. The CDR3 has 16 residues. Germline CDR1 SGDLS, CDR2 YYNGEE. CDR3 bases: TGTGCCAGCAGCGTAGGGGTAGCGGGGGGTGTAGATACGCAGTATTTT. This codes for CASSVGVAGGVDTQYF.

In its sample, this clonotype was seen a few times. V and J are TRBV5-5 and TRBJ2-3; D is uncertain. The CDR3 runs to 11 residues. Germline CDR1 is SGHKS and CDR2 is YYEKEE (reference sequence). Trimming cost V 5 bases and J 9 bases, with 10 bases left between them. The CDR3 reads CASRTGRTQYF. The CDR3 nucleotides are TGTGCCAGCAGAACGGGCAGGACGCAGTATTTT.

This clonotype appeared a few times. The gene calls are TRBV10-3 and TRBJ2-5, with no clear D. Trimming shortened V by 6 bases and J by 2 bases, and 10 bases separated the two germline ends. This CDR3 comprises 13 residues. Germline CDR1 and CDR2: ENHRY and SYGVKD. CDR3 loop: CAIRPEVQETQYF. Written as DNA, the CDR3 is TGTGCCATCAGACCCGAGGTTCAAGAGACCCAGTACTTC.

This clonotype has a single count. This rearrangement joins TRBV3-1 to TRBJ1-2; perhaps TRBD1 as D (5 bases). V was trimmed by 4 bases and J by 5 bases, leaving 11 bases between them. There are 13 residues in the CDR3. The germline gives CDR1 LGHDT, CDR2 YNNKEL (reference sequence). In DNA, the CDR3 is TGTGCCAGCAGCCCGGGACCTATGTATGGCTACACCTTC. It specifies CASSPGPMYGYTF.

The chain recombines TRBV28 with TRBJ1-5; the match to TRBD1 covers 8 bases. This CDR3 has 13 residues. V gave up 7 bases and J gave up 6 bases; unmatched junction bases: 5. Germline assignment: CDR1 MDHEN and CDR2 SYDVKM. CDR3: CASIRGHGQPQHF. The CDR3 DNA is TGTGCCAGCATCAGGGGGCATGGTCAGCCCCAGCATTTT.

This clonotype was counted many times. This chain connects TRBV27 to TRBJ2-7, with 8 bases that match TRBD1. Germline V CDR1 and CDR2: MNHEY, SMNVEV (reference sequence). The junction had 16 bases not matched to a gene; V was cut back by 7 bases and J by 5 bases. The CDR3 contains 16 residues. This CDR3 reads CASTHLETGEWDEQYF. CDR3 in DNA: TGTGCCAGCACTCACCTCGAGACAGGGGAGTGGGACGAGCAGTACTTC.

This clonotype turned up a few times. This chain uses TRBV12-3 or TRBV12-4 with TRBJ1-2; D unclear. CDR3 length: 13 residues. Trimming shortened V by 3 bases and J by 5 bases, and 10 bases separated the two germline ends. The CDR3 region has the DNA TGTGCCAGCAGTTTGGGAGCCGAATATGGCTACACCTTC. It is translated as CASSLGAEYGYTF.

The chain has TRBV2 and TRBJ1-1; D gene unclear. Germline loops: CDR1 SNHLY, CDR2 FYNNEI. Trimming shortened V by 2 bases and J by 5 bases, and 12 bases separated the two germline ends. CDR3 size: 14 residues. CDR3 DNA sequence: TGTGCCAGCAGTGAATTGGTGATTGGGACTGAAGCTTTCTTT. The encoded protein is CASSELVIGTEAFF.

This clonotype has more than one count but fewer than ten. The chain has TRBV29-1 and TRBJ2-7, with TRBD1 identical over 7 bases. Per the germline V gene, CDR1 is SQVTM and CDR2 is ANQGSEA. V lost 6 bases and J lost 5; bases outside the gene matches: 7. The CDR3 contains 12 residues. This chain's CDR3 is CSVKSGGDEQYF. CDR3 nucleotides: TGCAGCGTGAAATCAGGGGGAGACGAGCAGTACTTC.

This sequence joins TRBV6-1 and TRBJ2-7, with D perhaps TRBD1 (6 bases). This CDR3 is 14 amino acids long. Germline V gene lookup returns CDR1 MNHNS and CDR2 SASEGT. V lost 5 bases to trimming and J lost 2 bases, with 13 bases between them. CDR3 sequence: CASSPQGRTYEQYF. CDR3 nucleotide sequence: TGTGCCAGCAGTCCGCAGGGGCGCACCTACGAGCAGTACTTC.

In its sample, this clonotype was seen a few times. The chain employs TRBV23-1 and TRBJ2-7; D assignment may be TRBD1 or TRBD2 (6 bases each). TRBV23-1 is an open reading frame, and its role is uncertain. The CDR3 covers 16 residues. Trimming took off 0 bases at V and 3 bases at J, with 15 bases between the two ends. This chain's CDR3 is CASSQSGGGSLYEQYF. The DNA of the CDR3 is TGCGCCAGCAGTCAATCAGGAGGGGGGTCGCTCTACGAGCAGTACTTC.